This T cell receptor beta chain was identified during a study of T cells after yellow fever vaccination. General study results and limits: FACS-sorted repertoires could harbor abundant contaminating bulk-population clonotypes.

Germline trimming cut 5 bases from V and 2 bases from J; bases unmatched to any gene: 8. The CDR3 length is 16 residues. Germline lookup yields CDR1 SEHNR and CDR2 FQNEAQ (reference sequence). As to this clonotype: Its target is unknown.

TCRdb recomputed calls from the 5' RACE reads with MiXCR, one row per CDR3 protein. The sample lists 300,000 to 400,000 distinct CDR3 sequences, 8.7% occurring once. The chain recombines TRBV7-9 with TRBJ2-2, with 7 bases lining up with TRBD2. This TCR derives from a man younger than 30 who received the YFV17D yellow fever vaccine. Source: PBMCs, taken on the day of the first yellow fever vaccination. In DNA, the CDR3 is TGTGCCAGCAGCGCTCCGGGACTATCAAACACCGGGGAGCTGTTTTTT. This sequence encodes CASSAPGLSNTGELFF. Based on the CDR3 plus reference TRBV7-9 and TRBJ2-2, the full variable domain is DTGVSQNPRHKITKRGQNVTFRCDPISEHNRLYWYRQTLGQGPEFLTYFQNEAQLEKSRLLSDRFSAERPKGSFSTLEIQRTEQGDSAMYLCASSAPGLSNTGELFFGEGSRLTVL.